This T cell receptor beta chain appears in the sequencing data of a study of cytomegalovirus exposure and HLA in healthy donors. Study summary: The approximately 120 million unique TCR beta sequences, from about 179 million T cells, were found by an earlier analysis. Study results and caveats: TCR beta V segments were, for the most part, productive about 87% or about 30% of the time in an earlier analysis.

Both 60 Vbeta primers and 13 Jbeta primers went into the PCR. Here immunoSEQ multiplex PCR was the method, and the copy in TCRdb shows in-frame clones only, minus some. The table lists approximately 96,000 clones, about 74% of them singletons. This cohort consisted of healthy bone marrow donors. Comment on this clone: Its specificity is unknown.

The V gene's germline CDR1 is LNHNV and CDR2 YYDKDF (reference sequence). V was cut by 1 base and J by 1 base, with 7 bases left in between. The CDR3 is 14 amino acids. The TCR sequence derives from a male donor in good health and CMV-seronegative. Sequencing was carried out using PBMCs. V usage is TRBV15 and J usage is TRBJ1-1; D is possibly TRBD1 (6 bases). The chain's CDR3 is CATSRATGNTEAFF. The CDR3 region has the DNA TGTGCCACCAGCAGAGCGACAGGGAACACTGAAGCTTTCTTT.